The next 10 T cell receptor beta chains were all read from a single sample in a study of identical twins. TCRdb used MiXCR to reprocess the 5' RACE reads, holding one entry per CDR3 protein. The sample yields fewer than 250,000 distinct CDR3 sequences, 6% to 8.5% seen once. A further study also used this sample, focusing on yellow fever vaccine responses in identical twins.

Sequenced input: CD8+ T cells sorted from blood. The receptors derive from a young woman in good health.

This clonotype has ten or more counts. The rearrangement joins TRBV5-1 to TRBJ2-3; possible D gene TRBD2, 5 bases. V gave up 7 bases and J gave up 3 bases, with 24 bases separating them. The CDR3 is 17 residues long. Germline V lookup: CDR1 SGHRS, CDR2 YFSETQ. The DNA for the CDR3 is TGCGCCAGCGCCCTCCCAGGTAGCGACGATTGGACAGATACGCAGTATTTT. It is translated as CASALPGSDDWTDTQYF.

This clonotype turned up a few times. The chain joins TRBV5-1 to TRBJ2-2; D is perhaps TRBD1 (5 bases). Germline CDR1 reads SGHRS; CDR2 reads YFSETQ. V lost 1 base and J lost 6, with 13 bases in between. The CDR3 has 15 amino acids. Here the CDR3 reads CASSLKGPQAGELFF. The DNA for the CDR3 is TGCGCCAGCAGCTTGAAGGGGCCCCAGGCCGGGGAGCTGTTTTTT.

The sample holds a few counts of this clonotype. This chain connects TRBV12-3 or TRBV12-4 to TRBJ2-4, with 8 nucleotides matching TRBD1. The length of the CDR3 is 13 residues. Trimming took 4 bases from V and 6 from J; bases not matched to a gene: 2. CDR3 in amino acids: CASSWDRINIQYF. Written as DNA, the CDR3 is TGTGCCAGCAGTTGGGACAGGATAAACATTCAGTACTTC.

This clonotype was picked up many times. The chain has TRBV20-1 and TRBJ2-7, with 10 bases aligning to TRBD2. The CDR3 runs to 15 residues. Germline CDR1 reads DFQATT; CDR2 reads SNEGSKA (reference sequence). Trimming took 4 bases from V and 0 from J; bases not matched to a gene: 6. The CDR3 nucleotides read TGCAGTGCTATTTGGACTAGCGGAAACTCCTACGAGCAGTACTTC. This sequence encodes CSAIWTSGNSYEQYF.

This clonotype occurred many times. In DNA form, the CDR3 reads TGTGCCAGCAGCCGGGATACAAACCCGATTGAGCAGTTCTTC. Translation gives CASSRDTNPIEQFF. This chain connects TRBV7-9 to TRBJ2-1; a weak D match, TRBD2 (5 bases). This CDR3 spans 14 amino acids. V was cut by 5 bases and J by 9 bases, with 17 bases left in between. Germline-derived CDR1 and CDR2 are SEHNR and FQNEAQ (reference sequence).

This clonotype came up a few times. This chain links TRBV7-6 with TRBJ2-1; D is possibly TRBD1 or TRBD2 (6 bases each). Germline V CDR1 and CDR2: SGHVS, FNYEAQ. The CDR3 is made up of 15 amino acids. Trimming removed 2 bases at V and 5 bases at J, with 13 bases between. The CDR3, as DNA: TGTGCCAGCAGCTTATCTCGGGGGCCAGACAATGAGCAGTTCTTC. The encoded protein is CASSLSRGPDNEQFF.

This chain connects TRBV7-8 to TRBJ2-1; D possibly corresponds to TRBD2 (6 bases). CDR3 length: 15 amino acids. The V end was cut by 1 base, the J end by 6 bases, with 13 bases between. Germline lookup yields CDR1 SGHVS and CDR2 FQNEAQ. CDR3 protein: CASSLVGAGGNEQFF. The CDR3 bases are TGTGCCAGCAGCTTAGTCGGGGCCGGGGGCAATGAGCAGTTCTTC.

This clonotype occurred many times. The CDR3 DNA follows: TGTGCCAGCAGCCTGGACAGTCACACTGAAGCTTTCTTT. Protein product: CASSLDSHTEAFF. The chain uses TRBV7-9 and TRBJ1-1, with D possibly matching TRBD1 (6 bases). The CDR3 sequence is 13 residues long. Germline assignment: CDR1 SEHNR and CDR2 FQNEAQ (reference sequence). V was clipped by 5 bases and J by 3 bases, with 10 bases between them.

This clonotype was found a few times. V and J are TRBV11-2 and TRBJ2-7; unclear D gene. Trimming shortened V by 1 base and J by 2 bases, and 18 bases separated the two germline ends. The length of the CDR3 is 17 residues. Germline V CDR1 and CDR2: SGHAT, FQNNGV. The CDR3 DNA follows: TGTGCCAGCAGCTTAGTTAGTAGGGTATTTAGCCCCTACGAGCAGTACTTC. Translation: CASSLVSRVFSPYEQYF.

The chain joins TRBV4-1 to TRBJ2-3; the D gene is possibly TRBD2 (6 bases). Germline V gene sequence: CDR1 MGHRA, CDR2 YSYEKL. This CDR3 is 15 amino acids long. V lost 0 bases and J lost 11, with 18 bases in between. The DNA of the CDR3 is TGCGCCAGCAGCCAAGATGGGGTAGCGGCCAGTAAGCAGTATTTT. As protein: CASSQDGVAASKQYF.